These 25 T cell receptor beta chains share one sample of origin, sequenced in a study of spatial heterogeneity in lung cancer. Study-wide points: The number of expanded tumor alpha and beta chains correlated with mutation number.

MiXCR, run by TCRdb on the 5' RACE reads, gives a single entry per CDR3 protein. The table has some 700 distinct CDR3 sequences, over 10% seen once. What these receptors recognize is not known. Time point specified: sample taken at primary tumor resection. Sequenced material: lung tumor tissue, taken at surgery. All receptors come from a female donor with early-stage non-small cell lung cancer.

By proportion, this clonotype is medium-sized. This beta chain is a stray read from a library made for alpha chains; its abundance is not meaningful. The chain combines TRBV7-8 with TRBJ1-1; a weak D match, TRBD1 (6 bases). V was cut by 3 bases and J by 0 bases, with 8 bases left in between. The CDR3 length is 14 residues. Germline lookup yields CDR1 SGHVS and CDR2 FQNEAQ. The DNA of the CDR3 is TGTGCCAGCAGCTTTGGACAGATGAACACTGAAGCTTTCTTT. Its translation: CASSFGQMNTEAFF.

Turning to this clonotype: A library prepared for alpha chains yielded this beta chain as an off-target read; its size is of little meaning. This rearrangement joins TRBV5-1 to TRBJ2-2; D may be TRBD2 (6 bases). The CDR3 totals 17 residues. Germline V gene lookup returns CDR1 SGHRS and CDR2 YFSETQ. V shed 4 bases and J shed 5 bases, with 21 bases lying between them. CDR3 sequence reads: CASSPGLHGLLTGELFF. The CDR3, as DNA: TGCGCCAGCAGCCCGGGACTTCACGGGTTACTTACCGGGGAGCTGTTTTTT. Based on the CDR3 plus reference TRBV5-1 and TRBJ2-2, the full variable domain is KAGVTQTPRYLIKTRGQQVTLSCSPISGHRSVSWYQQTPGQGLQFLFEYFSETQRNKGNFPGRFSGRQFSNSRSEMNVSTLELGDSALYLCASSPGLHGLLTGELFFGEGSRLTVL.

This clonotype is deemed medium-sized (0.01 to 0.1%). Since the library was made to target alpha chains, this beta chain is a stray read and its abundance is not meaningful. The V and J genes are TRBV20-1 and TRBJ1-1; D is undetermined. From germline, CDR1 is DFQATT and CDR2 SNEGSKA (reference sequence). V was shortened by 6 bases and J by 1 base, with 12 bases between the two germline ends. The CDR3 loop spans 13 amino acids. The CDR3, as DNA: TGCAGTGCGCAACTTGGACCGAACACTGAAGCTTTCTTT. This gives the protein CSAQLGPNTEAFF.

In this sample, this clonotype is medium-sized (0.01 to 0.1%). The size of this beta chain means little, since it is a stray read in a library made for alpha chains. The chain combines TRBV19 with TRBJ2-5; 7 nucleotides match TRBD1. The V segment lost 5 bases and the J segment 1 base; nucleotides outside the gene matches: 7. The CDR3 totals 15 residues. Germline V gives CDR1 LNHDA, CDR2 SQIVND (reference sequence). The CDR3 is CASSLTRDSQETQYF. As DNA, the CDR3 is TGTGCCAGTAGTCTCACCCGGGACAGCCAAGAGACCCAGTACTTC.

By sample fraction, this clonotype is large. Because the library targeted alpha chains, this beta chain is an off-target read whose size means little. This sequence joins TRBV9 and TRBJ2-1; no reliable D call. Per germline, CDR1 SGDLS and CDR2 YYNGEE. The CDR3 totals 14 residues. V dropped 0 bases and J dropped 5 bases, with 9 bases sitting between them. CDR3 protein: CASSVGTTNNEQFF. In nucleotides, the CDR3 is TGTGCCAGCAGCGTAGGGACGACCAACAATGAGCAGTTCTTC.

This clonotype is termed large. The library was built for alpha chains, so this beta chain is an off-target read and its size means little. The rearrangement links TRBV6-1 to TRBJ1-5, with a possible D match to TRBD1 (5 bases). V was clipped by 6 bases and J by 2 bases, with 17 bases between them. Germline V gives CDR1 MNHNS, CDR2 SASEGT. CDR3 length equals 16 residues. In DNA, the CDR3 is TGTGCCAGCAGCAAGTCTGTCCAGGGACGCAATCAGCCCCAGCATTTT. Amino acids: CASSKSVQGRNQPQHF.

This clonotype rates as large. In a library made to pick up alpha chains, this beta chain is a stray read with a size that means little. This sequence joins TRBV20-1 and TRBJ2-2; no clear D. The V gene's germline CDR1 is DFQATT and CDR2 SNEGSKA (reference sequence). This CDR3 is built from 15 residues. Trimming left V 6 bases short and J 1 base short, with 15 bases between. CDR3 loop: CSAPWVQKNTGELFF. In DNA form, the CDR3 reads TGCAGTGCCCCATGGGTGCAGAAGAACACCGGGGAGCTGTTTTTT.

A word on this clonotype: This beta chain represents an off-target read in a library built for alpha chains; its size is of limited meaning. The CDR3: CATSDWPSPPTDTQYF. The CDR3 DNA reads TGTGCCACCAGTGATTGGCCTAGCCCTCCGACAGATACGCAGTATTTT. V and J are TRBV24-1 and TRBJ2-3; perhaps TRBD2 as D (5 bases). The ends were cut back, 2 bases at V and 3 bases at J, with 14 bases in the middle. The CDR3 contains 16 residues. Germline CDR1 is KGHDR and CDR2 is SFDVKD.

Judged by abundance, this clonotype is large. This beta chain was picked up by a library intended for alpha chains and is off target, so its count carries little meaning. The chain links TRBV5-1 to TRBJ2-1; possibly TRBD1 for D (5 bases). The CDR3 length is 15 residues. Germline V lookup: CDR1 SGHRS, CDR2 YFSETQ. Trimming pared 0 bases from V and 5 bases from J, leaving 12 bases between. CDR3 region: CASSLVGVENNEQFF. CDR3 coding DNA: TGCGCCAGCAGCTTGGTAGGGGTGGAAAACAATGAGCAGTTCTTC. Together with reference TRBV5-1 and TRBJ2-1, the CDR3 gives the full variable domain: KAGVTQTPRYLIKTRGQQVTLSCSPISGHRSVSWYQQTPGQGLQFLFEYFSETQRNKGNFPGRFSGRQFSNSRSEMNVSTLELGDSALYLCASSLVGVENNEQFFGPGTRLTVL.

This clonotype showed up just a few times. Because this beta chain is a stray read in a library intended to capture alpha chains, its abundance should not be given much weight. This rearrangement joins TRBV28 to TRBJ2-3; no reliable D call. The CDR3 runs 15 residues. V lost 7 bases and J lost 2, with 16 bases in between. Per the germline V gene, CDR1 is MDHEN and CDR2 is SYDVKM. Written as DNA, the CDR3 is TGTGCCAGCACCGATACCTTGAGGTTCACAGATACGCAGTATTTT. Translated, it gives CASTDTLRFTDTQYF.

This clonotype ranks as large. This beta chain is off target for a library built for alpha chains, so its abundance means little. The chain combines TRBV20-1 with TRBJ2-3; 9 bases are shared with TRBD2. From germline, CDR1 is DFQATT and CDR2 SNEGSKA (reference sequence). V was clipped by 2 bases and J by 2 bases; unmatched bases: 5. CDR3 length equals 15 residues. CDR3 sequence: CSARLAGRPTDTQYF. The CDR3 region has the DNA TGCAGTGCTAGACTAGCGGGGCGGCCCACAGATACGCAGTATTTT.

As for this clonotype: Found in a library prepared for alpha chains, this beta chain is an off-target read, and its abundance has little meaning. This sequence joins TRBV29-1 and TRBJ1-2; 7 nucleotides align to TRBD1. Germline CDR1 is SQVTM and CDR2 is ANQGSEA. The CDR3 is 12 residues long. The V and J ends lost 1 base and 5 bases, in that order; junction bases with no gene match: 1. The CDR3 DNA follows: TGCAGCGTTGAAGGGGACAGATATGGCTACACCTTC. Encoded protein: CSVEGDRYGYTF.

By proportion, this clonotype is medium-sized. This beta chain lies outside the target of a library built for alpha chains; its clone size means little. The V call is TRBV7-9, the J call TRBJ2-5, with TRBD2 matching over 9 bases. The CDR3 runs 19 residues. V lost 4 bases and J lost 5; bases outside the gene matches: 20. In germline, CDR1 is SEHNR, CDR2 FQNEAQ (reference sequence). The CDR3, as DNA: TGTGCCAGCAGCTCCAGCACGGTCGCGCGGGAGGGCCCCTGGGAGACCCAGTACTTC. Protein product: CASSSSTVAREGPWETQYF.

By proportion, this clonotype is large. The size of this beta chain means little, since it is a stray read in a library made for alpha chains. V is TRBV5-4 and J is TRBJ2-1; 12 nucleotides match TRBD2. The V and J ends lost 4 bases and 9 bases, in that order; junction bases with no gene match: 11. CDR1 is SGHNT and CDR2 is YYREEE in the germline V gene (reference sequence). The CDR3 length is 16 residues. The CDR3 DNA reads as TGTGCCAGCAGCGCTACTAGCGGGGGGAGATCCGCTGAGCAGTTCTTC. It is translated as CASSATSGGRSAEQFF.

Judged by abundance, this clonotype is large. For a library built for alpha chains, this beta chain is a stray read; little rests on its size. V usage is TRBV7-2 and J usage is TRBJ2-7, with TRBD2 identical over 8 bases. The junction had 7 bases not matched to a gene; V was cut back by 6 bases and J by 6 bases. CDR1 and CDR2 from the germline V gene are SGHTA and FQGNSA. The CDR3 sequence is 13 residues long. CDR3 sequence reads: CASSTRTSREQYF. CDR3 sequence (DNA): TGTGCCAGCAGTACACGGACTAGCCGCGAGCAGTACTTC.

This clonotype is labeled as medium-sized (0.01 to 0.1%). This beta chain is an unintended read in a library built for alpha chains; its size means little. In DNA form, the CDR3 reads TGCAGTGGGAGGACTAGCGGCACAGATACGCAGTATTTT. Protein: CSGRTSGTDTQYF. This sequence joins TRBV20-1 and TRBJ2-3; 9 positions agree with TRBD2. Looked up from germline, CDR1 is DFQATT and CDR2 is SNEGSKA (reference sequence). The V gene end was trimmed by 7 bases and the J gene end by 1 base; junction bases not matched to a gene: 3. This CDR3 has 13 residues.

This clonotype is labeled as medium-sized. This beta chain is an off-target read within a library intended for alpha chains, so its frequency means little. The CDR3 sequence: CASSLEREAGDTQYF. CDR3 sequence (DNA): TGTGCCAGCAGCTTGGAGCGGGAGGCGGGAGATACGCAGTATTTT. V usage is TRBV5-4 and J usage is TRBJ2-3, with 9 bases lining up with TRBD2. Germline CDR1 and CDR2: SGHNT and YYREEE (reference sequence). The CDR3 has 15 amino acids. V shed 0 bases and J 5 bases; nucleotides not matched to a gene: 4. Using reference TRBV5-4 and TRBJ2-3 for the parts outside the CDR3, the full variable domain is ETGVTQSPTHLIKTRGQQVTLRCSSQSGHNTVSWYQQALGQGPQFIFQYYREEENGRGNFPPRFSGLQFPNYSSELNVNALELDDSALYLCASSLEREAGDTQYFGPGTRLTVL.

As concerns this clonotype: Little can be read into the size of this beta chain, an off-target read in a library designed for alpha chains. The rearrangement links TRBV5-1 to TRBJ2-7; 8 bases align to TRBD2. Germline CDR1 is SGHRS and CDR2 is YFSETQ. The CDR3 runs to 11 residues. J was trimmed by 11 bases and V by 4 bases; bases with no gene match: 5. The CDR3 protein is CASSPREGEYF. The CDR3 DNA sequence: TGCGCCAGCAGCCCCCGGGAGGGTGAGTACTTC.

Relative to its sample, this clonotype is large. This beta chain turned up in a library designed for alpha chains; as an off-target read, its abundance says little. J is TRBJ2-3 and V is TRBV9, with D possibly TRBD1 on 5 matching bases. The CDR3 extends over 14 amino acids. Deletions cut 4 bases from V and 1 base from J, with 10 bases between. Germline V gene data show CDR1 as SGDLS and CDR2 as YYNGEE. The CDR3: CASSPQVGTDTQYF. Written as DNA, the CDR3 is TGTGCCAGCAGCCCACAGGTCGGCACAGATACGCAGTATTTT.

Within the sample, this clonotype is large. This beta chain slipped into a library made for alpha chains as a stray read, so its size is not meaningful. The genes are TRBV4-3 and TRBJ2-3, with D possibly being TRBD2 (5 bases). V was shortened by 3 bases and J by 2 bases, with 6 bases between the two germline ends. Germline-derived CDR1 and CDR2 are LGHNA and YSLEER. The CDR3 spans 13 residues. The CDR3 is CASSQGATDTQYF. CDR3 coding DNA: TGCGCCAGCAGCCAGGGAGCCACAGATACGCAGTATTTT.

A word on this clonotype: A library made for alpha chains picked up this beta chain off target, so its size means little. The genes are TRBV4-1 and TRBJ2-5, with a possible D match to TRBD2 (6 bases). V gave up 4 bases and J gave up 4 bases, with 19 bases separating them. The V gene's germline CDR1 is MGHRA and CDR2 YSYEKL. This CDR3 contains 16 residues. The CDR3 DNA follows: TGCGCCAGCAGCCCCGGTGGCGGGGCTCGTGGAGAGACCCAGTACTTC. Protein sequence: CASSPGGGARGETQYF.

This clonotype was detected a few times. Because the library targeted alpha chains, this beta chain is an off-target read whose size means little. The chain employs TRBV7-2 and TRBJ2-5, with 9 bases that match TRBD1. Germline loops: CDR1 SGHTA, CDR2 FQGNSA. The V segment lost 5 bases and the J segment 4 bases; nucleotides outside the gene matches: 11. The CDR3 length is 16 residues. The CDR3 region has the DNA TGTGCCAGCAGCCGAACCGGGACAGGGACCCCAGAGACCCAGTACTTC. It is translated as CASSRTGTGTPETQYF.

In regard to this clonotype: Being off target in a library aimed at alpha chains, this beta chain has a size of little meaning. The J gene is TRBJ2-5, the V gene TRBV5-1; D unresolved. The CDR3 consists of 18 residues. V lost 0 bases and J 2 bases, leaving 20 bases between the germline ends. Germline V gene lookup returns CDR1 SGHRS and CDR2 YFSETQ. CDR3 coding DNA: TGCGCCAGCAGCTTGGCAAATTTCAAAGGGATGGCACAAGAGACCCAGTACTTC. Protein sequence: CASSLANFKGMAQETQYF.

This clonotype is judged large. For a library built for alpha chains, this beta chain is a stray read; little rests on its size. This chain connects TRBV7-9 to TRBJ2-7; 11 bases match TRBD1. The CDR3 consists of 14 residues. V lost 5 bases and J lost 1; bases outside the gene matches: 1. Germline values: CDR1 SEHNR, CDR2 FQNEAQ (reference sequence). Here the CDR3 reads CASSGDRGSYEQYF. In DNA, the CDR3 is TGTGCCAGCAGCGGGGACAGGGGGTCCTACGAGCAGTACTTC. The whole variable domain, filled in from reference TRBV7-9 and TRBJ2-7, reads DTGVSQNPRHKITKRGQNVTFRCDPISEHNRLYWYRQTLGQGPEFLTYFQNEAQLEKSRLLSDRFSAERPKGSFSTLEIQRTEQGDSAMYLCASSGDRGSYEQYFGPGTRLTVT.

In its sample, this clonotype is medium-sized. A library prepared for alpha chains yielded this beta chain as an off-target read; its size is of little meaning. This sequence joins TRBV7-4 and TRBJ2-3; no clear D. V was pared by 5 bases and J by 2 bases, with 14 bases between. This CDR3 has 15 residues. Per the germline V gene, CDR1 is SGHVT and CDR2 is SQSDAQ. DNA for the CDR3: TGTGCCAGCAGCCGGGCCGGATTCTCCACAGATACGCAGTATTTT. Protein product: CASSRAGFSTDTQYF.